Here is one TCR beta chain with its context. In the original analysis: Scientists estimated how many nucleated cells there were by amplifying reference gene primers. Clones were sequenced by immunoSEQ multiplex PCR, and TCRdb holds only the in-frame ones, with some missing. The V and J calls and clone size were taken over from that table, and D and trimming were inferred from the DNA. The sample has about 200,000 clones, roughly 84% seen once. The sample belongs to a study of blood T cell repertoires in COVID-19. Overall study: The samples span acute and convalescent COVID-19 from the United States, Italy and Spain.

This receptor was obtained from a woman aged 80 or over with acute or convalescent COVID-19. The sequenced sample was peripheral blood.

The CDR3 spells CASSELAGSSYNEQFF. CDR3 in DNA: TGTGCCAGCAGTGAACTTGCGGGAAGCTCCTACAATGAGCAGTTCTTC. The genes are TRBV6-1 and TRBJ2-1; TRBD2 is a possible D gene (6 bases). V lost 2 bases, J lost 0 bases, and 11 bases lay in between. This CDR3 region has 16 residues. Germline CDR1 is MNHNS and CDR2 is SASEGT.